This T cell receptor (beta chain) was retrieved from a study of tumor-infiltrating lymphocytes in oesophageal squamous cell carcinoma. As for this clonotype: The conserved final phenylalanine or tryptophan is absent from the CDR3, which likely points to a read error. Because the CDR3's place on the DNA is in doubt, the DNA is left out and the CDR3 is given as listed by TCRdb.

Germline V gene sequence: CDR1 SGHVS, CDR2 FQNEAQ. The CDR3 adds up to 18 amino acids, both ends counted. MiXCR was run by TCRdb on the PCR reads, yielding one entry per CDR3 protein. The data contain over 9,500 distinct CDR3 sequences, roughly half of them singletons. This sequence joins TRBV7-8 and TRBJ2-5; TRBD1 was called by the table and not checked on the DNA. The specimen sequenced was esophageal tumor tissue. The sequence was obtained from a male donor with esophageal squamous cell carcinoma. The CDR3 is CASSLEALDRGYEQYFGN.